The 6 T cell receptor beta chains given below trace back to one sample, sequenced in a study of metastatic and nonmetastatic thyroid tumors. TCRdb re-called clones from the PCR reads using MiXCR. Seen here are around 16,000 clones, roughly a third observed once, and the top ten hold 9.5% to 11%. Treatment of any kind had been given to no patient before thyroid surgery. Specimen: tumor tissue. The origin of the receptors is a male donor with papillary thyroid cancer or a benign thyroid nodule (not recorded which). Some clones in this sample may be carry-over from other donors' samples.

The chain combines TRBV20-1 with TRBJ2-3, with TRBD2 matching over 14 bases. The trim removed 6 bases at V and 13 bases at J, leaving 15 bases unmatched. Looked up from germline, CDR1 is DFQATT and CDR2 is SNEGSKA (reference sequence). This CDR3 spans 15 amino acids. The CDR3 nucleotides are TGCAGTGCCTGGACTAGCGGGGGGAGCACAGATAGGAAGTATTTT. This translates into CSAWTSGGSTDRKYF.

This chain uses TRBV20-1 with TRBJ2-7; 13 bases match TRBD2. This CDR3 contains 16 residues. Germline CDR1 reads DFQATT; CDR2 reads SNEGSKA (reference sequence). Trimming took 2 bases from V and 3 from J; bases not matched to a gene: 7. In DNA, the CDR3 is TGCAGTGCTAGATCCGGGACTAGCGGGGACTACTACGAGCAGTACTTC. Its protein product is CSARSGTSGDYYEQYF.

This clone was seen only a few times. V and J are TRBV4-1 and TRBJ2-5; 16 bases are a match to TRBD2. This CDR3 contains 19 residues. The germline CDR1 and CDR2 sequences are MGHRA and YSYEKL. Trimming removed 3 bases from V and 3 bases from J; junction bases left unmatched: 10. The CDR3 bases are TGCGCCAGCAGCCACCCGGGACTAGCGGGGGGGCCGTACAAAGAGACCCAGTACTTC. Amino acids: CASSHPGLAGGPYKETQYF.

This clone was seen at least ten times. The DNA of the CDR3 is TGCGCCAGCAGCTTGGCGGACTATGGCTACACCTTC. Translating gives CASSLADYGYTF. The chain has TRBV5-1 and TRBJ1-2; D gene ambiguous. V was clipped by 0 bases and J by 3 bases, with 3 bases between them. This CDR3 has 12 residues. Germline-derived CDR1 and CDR2 are SGHRS and YFSETQ.

In its sample, this clone was seen once. This chain links TRBV20-1 with TRBJ2-3, with 10 positions matching TRBD2. Germline CDR1 reads DFQATT; CDR2 reads SNEGSKA (reference sequence). V gave up 5 bases and J gave up 2 bases; unmatched junction bases: 10. The CDR3 sequence is 16 residues long. The CDR3 DNA is TGCAGTGCTGTGGCGGGACTAGCGTGTCACACAGATACGCAGTATTTT. Amino acids: CSAVAGLACHTDTQYF.

V gene TRBV20-1 combines with J gene TRBJ2-3, with D possibly being TRBD1 (6 bases). The V end was cut by 6 bases, the J end by 4 bases, with 20 bases between. The length of the CDR3 is 15 residues. Germline V gene sequence: CDR1 DFQATT, CDR2 SNEGSKA (reference sequence). The CDR3 spells CSANTPEQGSDTQYF. DNA for the CDR3: TGCAGTGCAAACACACCAGAACAGGGCTCAGATACGCAGTATTTT.